This T cell receptor beta chain stems from a study of response to subunit inactivated influenza vaccine (dated by TCRdb to 2017 to 2018). As for the study more broadly: To follow how T cells responded to a trivalent subunit inactivated influenza vaccine, the researchers relied on deep quantitative profiling of the T cell receptor repertoire.

Study-level results and caveats: It was suggested by the authors that each seasonal influenza vaccination may recruit only a limited number of new T cells.

V is clipped by 3 bases and J by 3 bases, and the sequence between their germline boundaries is 11 bases long. The germline V gene (reference sequence) provides CDR1 DFQATT and CDR2 SNEGSKA. From the cysteine up to the phenylalanine, the CDR3 has a length of 13 residues. Only CDR3 DNA is held: 39 bases, read in frame from base 1. Library preparation used RT-PCR. These reads were obtained on an Illumina HiSeq 2500. TCRdb trimmed the raw reads at Q25, called clones with MiXCR and kept productive beta chains. When rows share a CDR3 protein, they turn into one entry using the most common DNA and genes. The sample includes about 570,000 distinct CDR3 sequences, with 10% to 12% observed a single time. Of the sample, approximately 11% falls within the top ten clones. To note about this clonotype: There is no known antigen for this receptor. The record has no base qualities; no much larger clone is one base away.

These data were also reused for a study on T cells expressing NK-cell markers. Per the second study: TCR beta cDNA libraries were prepared using 5'RACE template switching, which introduced a universal primer site and unique molecular identifiers. Eight donors provided sorted CD3+CD56+NKG2C+, CD3+CD56+NKG2C- and CD3+CD56-NKG2C+ T-cell subsets, whose TCR beta-chain repertoires were profiled. Among the eight sequenced donors, seven were HCMV-seropositive and one was HCMV-seronegative. To restrict sorting to alphabetaTCR-expressing T cells, an anti-gammadeltaTCR antibody was added in several experiments. In several donors, the dominant CD3+CD56+NKG2C+ clonotypes were found to rank among the top 10 CD8+ clonotypes and to make up roughly 1.0-7.5% of CD8+ T cells. Those dominant clonotypes were again the most abundant among CD3+CD56-NKG2C+ cells in a handful of donors, at roughly 28.3-60.1%. Whether the expanded NKG2C-expressing T cell clones were specific for HCMV antigens remained unclear. Randomly selected healthy volunteers, three men and five women, were used as the eight sequenced donors. A commercial ELISA kit detecting HCMV-specific IgG in serum was used to determine HCMV serostatus. Ficoll density gradient centrifugation was used to isolate peripheral blood mononuclear cells from blood. For over 5 donors, bulk peripheral blood T-cell repertoires were additionally sequenced from unsorted PBMC. cDNA synthesis was primed from the TCR beta constant segment and was followed by two successive PCR amplification steps. Libraries were sequenced as 2 x 150 bp reads on Illumina HiSeq 2000/2500, MiSeq or NextSeq. MIGEC handled demultiplexing of the reads and grouping by UMI, while MiTCR was used to assemble and quantify clonotypes. To exclude erroneous sequences, only TCR cDNA sequences supported by at least two reads were retained. Downstream repertoire analysis used the tcR package, and clonotypes were matched across fractions by CDR3 nucleotide sequence plus V segment. VDJmatch was used to annotate antigen specificity against VDJdb, with one amino acid substitution in CDR3 permitted.

Source: PBMCs from blood, taken on the day of vaccination. This receptor was taken from a man in his fifties who received an inactivated influenza vaccine. Donor details come from another sample of the same person, matched by shared clones. The V and J genes are TRBV20-1 and TRBJ2-5, and TRBD2 may be the D gene, going by 5 matching bases. The DNA sequence reads TGCAGTGCTAGTACTAGTTTTAAAGAGACCCAGTACTTC. Its amino acids are CSASTSFKETQYF.